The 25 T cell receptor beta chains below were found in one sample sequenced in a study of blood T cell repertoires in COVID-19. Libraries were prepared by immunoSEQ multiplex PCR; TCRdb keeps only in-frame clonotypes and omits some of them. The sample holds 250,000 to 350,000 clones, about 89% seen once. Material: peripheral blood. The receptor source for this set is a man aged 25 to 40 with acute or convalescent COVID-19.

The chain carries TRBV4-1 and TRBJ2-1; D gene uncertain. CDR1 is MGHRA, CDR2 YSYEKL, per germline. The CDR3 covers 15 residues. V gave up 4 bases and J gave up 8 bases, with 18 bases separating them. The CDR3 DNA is TGCGCCAGCAGCCTATCCTTAACACCTTCTGATGAGCAGTTCTTC. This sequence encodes CASSLSLTPSDEQFF.

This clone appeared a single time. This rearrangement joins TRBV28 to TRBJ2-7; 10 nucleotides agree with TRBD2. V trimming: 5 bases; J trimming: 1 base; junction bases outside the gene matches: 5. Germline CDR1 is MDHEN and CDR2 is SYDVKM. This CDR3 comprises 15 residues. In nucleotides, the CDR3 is TGTGCCAGCAGTACAATAGCGGGAGGATCCTACGAGCAGTACTTC. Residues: CASSTIAGGSYEQYF.

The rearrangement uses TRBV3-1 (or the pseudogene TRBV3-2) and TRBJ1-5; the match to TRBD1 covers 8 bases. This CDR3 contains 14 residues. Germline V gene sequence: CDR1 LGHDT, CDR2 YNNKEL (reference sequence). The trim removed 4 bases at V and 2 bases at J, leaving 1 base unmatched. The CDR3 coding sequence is TGTGCCAGCAGCCTGGGACAGGGCAATCAGCCCCAGCATTTT. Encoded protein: CASSLGQGNQPQHF.

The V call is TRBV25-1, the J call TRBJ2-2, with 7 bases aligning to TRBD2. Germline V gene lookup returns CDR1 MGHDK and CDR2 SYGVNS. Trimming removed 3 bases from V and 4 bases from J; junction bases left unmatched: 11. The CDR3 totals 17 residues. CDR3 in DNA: TGTGCCAGCAGTGACCCCCCGGGGAGGGCATTCACCGGGGAGCTGTTTTTT. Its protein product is CASSDPPGRAFTGELFF.

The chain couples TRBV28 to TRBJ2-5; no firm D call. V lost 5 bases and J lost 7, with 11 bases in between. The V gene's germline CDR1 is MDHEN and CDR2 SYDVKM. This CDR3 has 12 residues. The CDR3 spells CASSEVTGTQYF. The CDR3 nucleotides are TGTGCCAGCAGTGAGGTGACGGGGACCCAGTACTTC.

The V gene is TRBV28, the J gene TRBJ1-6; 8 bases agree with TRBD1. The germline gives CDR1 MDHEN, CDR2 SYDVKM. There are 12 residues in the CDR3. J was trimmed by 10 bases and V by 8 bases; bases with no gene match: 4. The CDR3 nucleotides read TGTGCCAGCGAAACAGGGGGATCACCCCTCCACTTT. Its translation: CASETGGSPLHF.

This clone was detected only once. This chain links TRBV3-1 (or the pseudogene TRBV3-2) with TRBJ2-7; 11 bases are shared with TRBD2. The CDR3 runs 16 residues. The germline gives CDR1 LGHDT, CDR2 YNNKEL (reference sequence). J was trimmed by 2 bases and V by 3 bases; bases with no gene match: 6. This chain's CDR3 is CASSQSGGLAAYEQYF. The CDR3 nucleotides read TGTGCCAGCAGCCAGAGCGGGGGACTAGCGGCCTACGAGCAGTACTTC.

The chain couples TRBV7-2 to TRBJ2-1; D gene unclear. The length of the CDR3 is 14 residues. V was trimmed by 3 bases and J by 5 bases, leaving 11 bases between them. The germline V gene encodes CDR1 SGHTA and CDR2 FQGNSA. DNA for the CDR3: TGTGCCAGCAGCTTGGTACCGCCTAACAATGAGCAGTTCTTC. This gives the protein CASSLVPPNNEQFF.

CDR3: CSVDDRRYNEQFF. As DNA, the CDR3 is TGCAGCGTCGATGACAGGCGTTACAATGAGCAGTTCTTC. The rearrangement uses TRBV29-1 and TRBJ2-1; tentatively, D is TRBD1 (6 bases). V was clipped by 6 bases and J by 4 bases, with 13 bases between them. This CDR3 comprises 13 residues. Germline values: CDR1 SQVTM, CDR2 ANQGSEA.

CDR3 protein: CASSYWGQNDEQYF. DNA for the CDR3: TGTGCCAGCAGTTATTGGGGACAAAACGACGAGCAGTACTTC. The chain links TRBV6-5 to TRBJ2-7; a possible D gene is TRBD1 (6 bases). Trimming shortened V by 3 bases and J by 5 bases, and 14 bases separated the two germline ends. CDR1 is MNHEY and CDR2 is SVGAGI in the germline V gene. The CDR3 extends over 14 amino acids.

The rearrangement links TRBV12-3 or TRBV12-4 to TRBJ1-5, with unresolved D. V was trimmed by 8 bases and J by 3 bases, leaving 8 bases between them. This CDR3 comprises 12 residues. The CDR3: CASAVVNQPQHF. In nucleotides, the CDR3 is TGTGCCAGCGCCGTAGTCAATCAGCCCCAGCATTTT.

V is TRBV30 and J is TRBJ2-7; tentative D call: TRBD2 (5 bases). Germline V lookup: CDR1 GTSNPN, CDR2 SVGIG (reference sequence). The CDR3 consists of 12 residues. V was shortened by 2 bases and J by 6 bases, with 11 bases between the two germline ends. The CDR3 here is CAWSLLGGEQYF. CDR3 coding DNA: TGTGCCTGGAGTCTTCTAGGAGGCGAGCAGTACTTC.

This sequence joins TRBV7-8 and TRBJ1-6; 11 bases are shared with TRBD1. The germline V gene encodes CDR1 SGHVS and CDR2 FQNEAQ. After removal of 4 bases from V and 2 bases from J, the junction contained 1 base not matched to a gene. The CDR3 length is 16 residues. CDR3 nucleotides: TGTGCCAGCAGCTGGACAGGGGGCCCCTATAATTCACCCCTCCACTTT. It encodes CASSWTGGPYNSPLHF.

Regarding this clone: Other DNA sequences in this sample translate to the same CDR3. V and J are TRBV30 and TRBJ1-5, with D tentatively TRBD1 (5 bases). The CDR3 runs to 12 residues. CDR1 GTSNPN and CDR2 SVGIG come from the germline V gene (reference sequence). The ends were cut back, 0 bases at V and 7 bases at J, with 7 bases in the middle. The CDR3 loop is CAWSVRGQPQHF. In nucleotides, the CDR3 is TGTGCCTGGAGTGTACGGGGGCAGCCCCAGCATTTT.

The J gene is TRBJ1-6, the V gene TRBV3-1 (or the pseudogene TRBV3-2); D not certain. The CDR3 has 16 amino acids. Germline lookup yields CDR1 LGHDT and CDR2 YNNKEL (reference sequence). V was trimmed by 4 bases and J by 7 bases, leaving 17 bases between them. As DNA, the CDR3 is TGTGCCAGCAGCCGGACCCCACAGAGGGAGAATTCACCCCTCCACTTT. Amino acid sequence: CASSRTPQRENSPLHF.

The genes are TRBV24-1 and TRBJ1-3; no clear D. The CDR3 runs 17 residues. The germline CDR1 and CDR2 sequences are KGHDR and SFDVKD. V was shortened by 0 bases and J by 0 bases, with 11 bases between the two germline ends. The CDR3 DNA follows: TGTGCCACCAGTGATTTGAGACTGAAGAGCTCTGGAAACACCATATATTTT. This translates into CATSDLRLKSSGNTIYF.

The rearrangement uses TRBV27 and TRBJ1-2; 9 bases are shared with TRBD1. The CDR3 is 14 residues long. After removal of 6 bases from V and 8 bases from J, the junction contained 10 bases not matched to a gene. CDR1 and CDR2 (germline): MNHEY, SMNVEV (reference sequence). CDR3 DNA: TGTGCCAGCAGGAAAGAGCGACAGGGGGAGGGCTACACCTTC. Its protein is CASRKERQGEGYTF.

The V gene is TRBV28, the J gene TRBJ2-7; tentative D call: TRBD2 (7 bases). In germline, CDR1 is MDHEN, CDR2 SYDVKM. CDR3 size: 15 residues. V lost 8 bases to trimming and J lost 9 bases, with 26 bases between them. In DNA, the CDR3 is TGTGCCAGCTCGCTGTTCGGGGGGCGGGCCCCTGTGCAGTACTTC. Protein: CASSLFGGRAPVQYF.

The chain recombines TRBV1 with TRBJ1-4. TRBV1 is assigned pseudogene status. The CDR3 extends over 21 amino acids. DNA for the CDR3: TGCACCAGCAGCCAAGATACGCGGCAGGTAGTAGGAGGCCCCCCTAATGAAAAACTGTTTTTT. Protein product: CTSSQDTRQVVGGPPNEKLFF.

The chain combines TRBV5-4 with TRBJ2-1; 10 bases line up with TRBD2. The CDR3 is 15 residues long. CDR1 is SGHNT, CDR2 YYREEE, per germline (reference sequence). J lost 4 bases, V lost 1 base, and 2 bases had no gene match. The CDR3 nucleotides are TGTGCCAGCAGCTTGCGAGCGGGAGGGTACAATGAGCAGTTCTTC. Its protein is CASSLRAGGYNEQFF.

In DNA form, the CDR3 reads TGTGCCAGTAGTGCCCCGCCCGGGACAGGGAGCTCTGGGGCCAACGTCCTGACTTTC. This sequence encodes CASSAPPGTGSSGANVLTF. The gene calls are TRBV19 and TRBJ2-6; 9 bases line up with TRBD1. The trim removed 5 bases at V and 0 bases at J, leaving 11 bases unmatched. The CDR3 runs to 19 residues. CDR1 is LNHDA, CDR2 SQIVND, per germline (reference sequence).

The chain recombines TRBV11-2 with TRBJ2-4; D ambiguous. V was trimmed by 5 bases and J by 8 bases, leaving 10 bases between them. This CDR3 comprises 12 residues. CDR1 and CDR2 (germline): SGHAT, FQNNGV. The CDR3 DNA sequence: TGTGCCAGCAGCCCGGTGGTTGACATTCAGTACTTC. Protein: CASSPVVDIQYF.

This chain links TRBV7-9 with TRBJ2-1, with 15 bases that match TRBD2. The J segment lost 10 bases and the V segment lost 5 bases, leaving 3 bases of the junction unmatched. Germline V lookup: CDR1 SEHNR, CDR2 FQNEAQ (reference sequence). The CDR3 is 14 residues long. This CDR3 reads CASSPGTSGREQFF. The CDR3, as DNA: TGTGCCAGCAGCCCGGGGACTAGCGGGAGGGAGCAGTTCTTC.

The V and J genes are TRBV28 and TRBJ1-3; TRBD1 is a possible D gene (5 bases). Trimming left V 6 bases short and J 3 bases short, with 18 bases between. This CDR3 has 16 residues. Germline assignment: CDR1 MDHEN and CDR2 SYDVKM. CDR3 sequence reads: CASSDRRGGVGNTIYF. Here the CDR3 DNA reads TGTGCCAGCAGCGACCGCCGGGGGGGGGTTGGAAACACCATATATTTT.

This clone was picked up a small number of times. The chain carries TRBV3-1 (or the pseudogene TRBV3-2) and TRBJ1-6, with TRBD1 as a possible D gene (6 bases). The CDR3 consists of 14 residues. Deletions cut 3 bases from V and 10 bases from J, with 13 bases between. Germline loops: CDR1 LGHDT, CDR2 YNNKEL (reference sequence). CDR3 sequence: CASSQLDRQSPLHF. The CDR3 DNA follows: TGTGCCAGCAGCCAGTTGGACAGACAATCACCCCTCCACTTT.